Relative to its sample, the clone carrying this T cell receptor (beta chain) is medium-sized (0.01 to 0.1%). The antigen is undetermined. Assay: immunoSEQ multiplex PCR; the TCRdb copy retains only in-frame clones and omits some. Of around 390 clones in the sample, 15% were seen once. The entry originates in a study of sequential checkpoint blockade in melanoma. Study-wide context: Each arm's sequence ended with maintenance nivolumab.

The CDR3 has 15 residues. Germline V gene sequence: CDR1 SGHNT, CDR2 YENEEA. The V gene end was trimmed by 5 bases and the J gene end by 5 bases; junction bases not matched to a gene: 8. Study conclusions and caveats: Response in arm A was associated with pretreatment TIL clonality.

Regarding treatment: randomized to nivolumab then ipilimumab (arm A) or the reverse (arm B). V gene TRBV11-3 combines with J gene TRBJ1-5, with TRBD1 matching 8 bases. This clonotype was sampled from a human donor with melanoma. The input for sequencing was tumor tissue (inferred from file names), taken from a patient given nivolumab and ipilimumab in sequence. In DNA form, the CDR3 reads TGTGCCAGCAGCGTACAGGACAGGGAGGATCAGCCCCAGCATTTT. Its protein is CASSVQDREDQPQHF.